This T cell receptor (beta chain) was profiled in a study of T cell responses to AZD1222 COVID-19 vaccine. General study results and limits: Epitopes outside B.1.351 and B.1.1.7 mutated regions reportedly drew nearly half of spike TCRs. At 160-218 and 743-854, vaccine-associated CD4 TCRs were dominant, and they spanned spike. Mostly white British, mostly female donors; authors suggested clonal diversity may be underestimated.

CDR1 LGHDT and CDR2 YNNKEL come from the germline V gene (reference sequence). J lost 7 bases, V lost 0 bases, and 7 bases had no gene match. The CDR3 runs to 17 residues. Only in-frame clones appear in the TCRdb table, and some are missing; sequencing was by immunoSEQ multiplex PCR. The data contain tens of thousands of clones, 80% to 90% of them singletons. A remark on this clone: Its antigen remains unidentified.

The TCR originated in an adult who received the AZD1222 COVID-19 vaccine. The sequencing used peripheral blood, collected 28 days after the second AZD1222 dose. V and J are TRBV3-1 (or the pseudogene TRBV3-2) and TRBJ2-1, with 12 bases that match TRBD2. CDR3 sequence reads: CASSQDLAGGPYNEQFF. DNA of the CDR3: TGTGCCAGCAGCCAAGATCTAGCGGGGGGGCCTTATAATGAGCAGTTCTTC.